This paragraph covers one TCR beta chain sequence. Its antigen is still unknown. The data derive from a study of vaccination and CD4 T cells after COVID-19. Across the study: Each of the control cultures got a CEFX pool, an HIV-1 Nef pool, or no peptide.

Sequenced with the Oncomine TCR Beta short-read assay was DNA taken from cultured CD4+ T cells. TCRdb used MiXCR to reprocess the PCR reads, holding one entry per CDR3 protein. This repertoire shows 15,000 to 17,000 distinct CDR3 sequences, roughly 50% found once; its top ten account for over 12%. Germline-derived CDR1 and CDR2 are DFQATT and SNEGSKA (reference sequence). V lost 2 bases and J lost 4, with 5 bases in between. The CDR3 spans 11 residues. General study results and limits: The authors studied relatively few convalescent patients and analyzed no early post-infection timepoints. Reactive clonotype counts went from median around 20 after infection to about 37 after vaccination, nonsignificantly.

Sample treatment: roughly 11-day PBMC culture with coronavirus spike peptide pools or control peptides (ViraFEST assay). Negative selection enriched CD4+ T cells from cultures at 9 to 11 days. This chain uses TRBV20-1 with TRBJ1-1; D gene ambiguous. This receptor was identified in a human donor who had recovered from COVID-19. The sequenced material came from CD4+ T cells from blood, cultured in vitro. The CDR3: CSARSGTEAFF. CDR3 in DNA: TGCAGTGCTAGATCCGGCACTGAAGCTTTCTTT.